These 21 T cell receptor beta chains originate from one sample sequenced in a study of PD-L1 blockade in urothelial cancer (dated by TCRdb to about 2017). The library was prepared using the immunoSEQ multiplex PCR assay. The clones in this table, taken by TCRdb from immuneACCESS, are in-frame only. Not every clone is retained; where verified, under half of the shortfall comes from an unresolved V gene, and the cause of the rest is unknown. In all, the sample holds under 60,000 clones, and 80% to 90% of those were seen once. About 3.2% of the sample is in the top ten clones. This specimen's time point label, per the study, means: pretreatment peripheral blood. The material was PBMCs, obtained around atezolizumab (anti-PD-L1) treatment. The source is a man between 65 and 85 years old with urothelial cancer.

This clone was seen only a few times. This chain joins TRBV6-1 and TRBJ2-7; D not resolved. The germline CDR1 and CDR2 sequences are MNHNS and SASEGT. CDR3 length: 10 residues. Trimming pared 8 bases from V and 7 bases from J, leaving 9 bases between. The CDR3, as DNA: TGTGCCAGCGCAACGAGGGAGCAGTACTTC. This gives the protein CASATREQYF.

The rearrangement uses TRBV7-9 and TRBJ1-4; D possibly corresponds to TRBD1 (5 bases). This CDR3 comprises 13 residues. The ends were cut back, 1 base at V and 8 bases at J, with 8 bases in the middle. Germline V gene data show CDR1 as SEHNR and CDR2 as FQNEAQ (reference sequence). CDR3 bases: TGTGCCAGCAGCTTAGTAAGGGGCGAAAAACTGTTTTTT. Amino acids: CASSLVRGEKLFF.

The chain combines TRBV6-6 with TRBJ2-2, with D possibly TRBD2 on 6 matching bases. CDR3 size: 15 residues. Per the germline V gene, CDR1 is MNHNY and CDR2 is SVGAGI (reference sequence). Trimming removed 3 bases from V and 5 bases from J, with 13 bases in between. The CDR3 spells CASSYSGGDTGELFF. CDR3 DNA sequence: TGTGCCAGCAGTTATAGTGGCGGGGATACCGGGGAGCTGTTTTTT.

V usage is TRBV6-6 and J usage is TRBJ1-1, with D perhaps TRBD1 (5 bases). Looked up from germline, CDR1 is MNHNY and CDR2 is SVGAGI (reference sequence). This CDR3 is 14 amino acids long. V was trimmed by 5 bases and J by 3 bases, leaving 13 bases between them. The CDR3 spells CASSHGTGDTEAFF. The CDR3 DNA reads TGTGCCAGCAGTCACGGGACTGGGGACACTGAAGCTTTCTTT.

The V call is TRBV18, the J call TRBJ1-1; D ambiguous. Trimming pared 4 bases from V and 3 bases from J, leaving 9 bases between. CDR3 length: 13 amino acids. Per germline, CDR1 KGHSH and CDR2 LQKENI. CDR3 sequence (DNA): TGTGCCAGCTCACTCCGGGAGGACACTGAAGCTTTCTTT. Its protein product is CASSLREDTEAFF.

This rearrangement joins TRBV29-1 to TRBJ2-3, with a weak D call TRBD1 (5 bases). Germline V gene lookup returns CDR1 SQVTM and CDR2 ANQGSEA. The CDR3 has 14 amino acids. V was shortened by 5 bases and J by 1 base, with 13 bases between the two germline ends. CDR3 in amino acids: CSVRGSIGTDTQYF. The CDR3 coding sequence is TGCAGCGTTAGGGGAAGTATTGGCACAGATACGCAGTATTTT.

This clone was seen a handful of times. The genes are TRBV6-5 and TRBJ2-7; TRBD1 matches at 7 bases. J gave up 0 bases and V 2 bases, and 7 bases lay outside the gene matches. This CDR3 has 16 residues. Per the germline V gene, CDR1 is MNHEY and CDR2 is SVGAGI. For the CDR3, the DNA is TGTGCCAGCAGTTACGACCCAGGGGGTAGCTCCTACGAGCAGTACTTC. Residues: CASSYDPGGSSYEQYF.

This clone has a handful of counts. The V call is TRBV6-1, the J call TRBJ1-2; D is unresolved. The V end was cut by 3 bases, the J end by 7 bases, with 6 bases between. CDR3 length: 11 amino acids. Germline V gene data show CDR1 as MNHNS and CDR2 as SASEGT. The CDR3 sequence: CASSDAGGYTF. CDR3 sequence (DNA): TGTGCCAGCAGTGACGCCGGTGGCTACACCTTC.

The sample holds one count of this clone. The CDR3 loop reads CASSLGGSKTQYF. DNA for the CDR3: TGTGCCAGCAGCTTGGGCGGGTCGAAGACCCAGTACTTC. The chain carries TRBV7-9 and TRBJ2-5, with D possibly matching TRBD2 (5 bases). Deletions cut 3 bases from V and 6 bases from J, with 11 bases between. In germline, CDR1 is SEHNR, CDR2 FQNEAQ (reference sequence). CDR3 size: 13 residues.

The V call is TRBV9, the J call TRBJ2-7, with 8 bases aligning to TRBD1. There are 14 residues in the CDR3. The ends lost 3 bases at V and 2 bases at J; junction bases unmatched: 4. Germline CDR1 and CDR2: SGDLS and YYNGEE. The CDR3 region is CASSGRTGPYEQYF. The CDR3 DNA reads TGTGCCAGCAGCGGTAGGACAGGGCCCTACGAGCAGTACTTC.

J is TRBJ2-7 and V is TRBV7-9, with 7 nucleotides matching TRBD1. From germline, CDR1 is SEHNR and CDR2 FQNEAQ (reference sequence). After removal of 4 bases from V and 5 bases from J, the junction contained 8 bases not matched to a gene. The CDR3 has 14 residues. CDR3 in amino acids: CASSSPGQRDEQYF. The CDR3 coding sequence is TGTGCCAGCAGCTCACCGGGACAGAGGGACGAGCAGTACTTC.

DNA for the CDR3: TGCGCCAGCAGCCCGGACAGTGGGGTGAACACTGAAGCTTTCTTT. This encodes CASSPDSGVNTEAFF. The chain employs TRBV5-1 and TRBJ1-1; TRBD1 might be the D (6 bases). CDR1 and CDR2 from the germline V gene are SGHRS and YFSETQ. This CDR3 has 15 residues. V gave up 4 bases and J gave up 0 bases, with 13 bases separating them.

This clone was detected once. The chain employs TRBV19 and TRBJ1-6, with D perhaps TRBD1 (5 bases). CDR1 and CDR2 (germline): LNHDA, SQIVND (reference sequence). The V end was cut by 8 bases, the J end by 7 bases, with 9 bases between. This CDR3 comprises 12 residues. The chain's CDR3 is CASVQGNSPLHF. The CDR3 coding sequence is TGTGCCAGTGTTCAGGGAAATTCACCCCTCCACTTT.

The V and J genes are TRBV13 and TRBJ2-7; a possible D gene is TRBD1 (6 bases). Germline V gene sequence: CDR1 PRHDT, CDR2 FYEKMQ (reference sequence). With 2 bases removed from V and 2 bases from J, the gap between germline ends came to 7 bases. The CDR3 sequence is 13 residues long. The CDR3 loop reads CASSLWGPYEQYF. The CDR3 DNA reads TGTGCCAGCAGCTTATGGGGGCCCTACGAGCAGTACTTC.

The V call is TRBV10-3, the J call TRBJ1-5; 7 bases line up with TRBD1. Germline V gene sequence: CDR1 ENHRY, CDR2 SYGVKD. Losses at the gene ends were 2 bases for V and 4 bases for J; bases not matched to a gene: 5. The CDR3 has 15 residues. Here the CDR3 reads CAISEGDSGNQPQHF. The CDR3 nucleotides are TGTGCCATCAGTGAGGGGGACAGTGGGAATCAGCCCCAGCATTTT.

The V call is TRBV7-8, the J call TRBJ1-4, with D maybe TRBD1 (6 bases). V was pared by 1 base and J by 5 bases, with 17 bases between. Germline CDR1 reads SGHVS; CDR2 reads FQNEAQ. This CDR3 has 17 residues. The DNA for the CDR3 is TGTGCCAGCAGCTTAGGACTGCAGGGGCAGGGGAATGAAAAACTGTTTTTT. Protein sequence: CASSLGLQGQGNEKLFF. Together with reference TRBV7-8 and TRBJ1-4, the CDR3 gives the full variable domain: GAGVSQSPRYKVAKRGQDVALRCDPISGHVSLFWYQQALGQGPEFLTYFQNEAQLDKSGLPSDRFFAERPEGSVSTLKIQRTQQEDSAVYLCASSLGLQGQGNEKLFFGSGTQLSVL.

The chain combines TRBV6-6 with TRBJ1-2; D possibly corresponds to TRBD1 (5 bases). The V end lost 8 bases, the J end lost 2 bases, and 12 bases lay between the germline ends. Per the germline V gene, CDR1 is MNHNY and CDR2 is SVGAGI (reference sequence). The CDR3 runs to 13 residues. CDR3: CASLQDMNYGYTF. DNA for the CDR3: TGTGCCAGCCTTCAGGACATGAACTATGGCTACACCTTC.

This chain links TRBV5-1 with TRBJ2-7; tentatively, D is TRBD2 (7 bases). The V and J ends lost 0 bases and 4 bases respectively, with 14 bases between them. This CDR3 is built from 15 residues. Germline CDR1 and CDR2: SGHRS and YFSETQ. The CDR3 protein is CASSLEGGARYEQYF. DNA of the CDR3: TGCGCCAGCAGCTTGGAAGGGGGGGCGCGGTACGAGCAGTACTTC.

This clone was recorded once. The CDR3 sequence is CASSPGTGVEKLFF. CDR3 in DNA: TGTGCCAGCTCACCTGGGACAGGGGTTGAAAAACTGTTTTTT. V usage is TRBV18 and J usage is TRBJ1-4; 10 positions agree with TRBD1. The CDR3 runs 14 residues. After removal of 3 bases from V and 7 bases from J, the junction contained 2 bases not matched to a gene. Per germline, CDR1 KGHSH and CDR2 LQKENI.

The chain is built from TRBV7-2 and TRBJ2-1, with 12 nucleotides matching TRBD2. Germline V gene data show CDR1 as SGHTA and CDR2 as FQGNSA. V lost 1 base, J lost 9 bases, and 13 bases stayed unmatched. There are 18 residues in the CDR3. The CDR3: CASSLVLAGGPFRSEQFF. In nucleotides, the CDR3 is TGTGCCAGCAGCTTAGTCCTAGCGGGAGGGCCCTTTAGAAGTGAGCAGTTCTTC.

The genes are TRBV29-1 and TRBJ1-2, with 7 bases lining up with TRBD1. The germline V gene has CDR1 SQVTM and CDR2 ANQGSEA. V lost 0 bases, J lost 0 bases, and 7 bases stayed unmatched. This CDR3 region has 16 residues. CDR3 amino acids: CSVEDRDSYSNYGYTF. In DNA form, the CDR3 reads TGCAGCGTTGAAGATCGGGACAGCTACTCTAACTATGGCTACACCTTC.